Listed below are T cell receptor beta chains from one sample, sequenced in a study of blood T cells in healthy people across ages. TCRdb reanalysed the 5' RACE reads using MiXCR and keeps one entry per CDR3 protein. The sample includes hundreds of thousands of distinct CDR3 sequences, more than 50% of them seen just once. Source material: blood. These receptors all come from a man in his forties in good health. Both conserved end residues are part of each CDR3. The D gene is left open where the match is weak. Only some rows state a clone size, as once, few, many or a class for expanded clones.

d_call clone_size j_call v_call cdr3_aa cdr3_nt
TRBD1 once TRBJ2-6 TRBV4-3 CASSQSGTVLSGANVLTF TGCGCCAGCAGCCAATCCGGGACAGTACTATCTGGGGCCAACGTCCTGACTTTC
- - TRBJ1-6 TRBV10-3 CAISEGTRNGNNSPLHF TGTGCCATCAGTGAGGGTACCAGAAATGGGAATAATTCACCCCTCCACTTT
TRBD1 - TRBJ2-3 TRBV20-1 CSARVLSGTGSTDTQYF TGCAGTGCTAGAGTCCTCTCCGGGACAGGATCCACAGATACGCAGTATTTT
- - TRBJ1-2 TRBV4-1 CASSQEGSYGYTF TGCGCCAGCAGCCAAGAGGGCAGCTATGGCTACACCTTC
- - TRBJ1-1 TRBV5-1 CASSFGDGTEAFF TGCGCCAGCAGCTTTGGGGACGGCACTGAAGCTTTCTTT
- few TRBJ2-7 TRBV20-1 CSASLGPGEQYF TGCAGTGCTAGTTTAGGGCCGGGCGAGCAGTACTTC
- - TRBJ2-7 TRBV11-2 CASSLDPGQTYEQYF TGTGCCAGCAGCTTAGATCCGGGCCAAACCTACGAGCAGTACTTC
- - TRBJ1-1 TRBV12-3/TRBV12-4 CASSITDRYEAFF TGTGCCAGCAGCATTACAGACCGATATGAAGCTTTCTTT
- - TRBJ2-1 TRBV15 CATSRGDFVSNEQFF TGTGCCACCAGCAGAGGCGACTTTGTAAGCAATGAGCAGTTCTTC
- - TRBJ2-5 TRBV12-3/TRBV12-4 CASSGRPKQETQYF TGTGCCAGTTCGGGGAGGCCGAAACAAGAGACCCAGTACTTC
- - TRBJ2-2 TRBV11-2 CANQGQSNTGELFF TGTGCCAACCAGGGGCAGTCAAACACCGGGGAGCTGTTTTTT
TRBD1 - TRBJ2-1 TRBV10-3 CAISESGQGASNEQFF TGTGCCATCAGTGAGTCTGGACAGGGGGCCAGCAATGAGCAGTTCTTC
TRBD1 - TRBJ2-3 TRBV29-1 CSVGRILKTGGGFFGTDTQYF TGCAGCGTTGGCCGGATTTTAAAAACAGGGGGCGGGTTTTTTGGCACAGATACGCAGTATTTT
- - TRBJ2-7 TRBV10-3 CAISGQPSYEQYF TGTGCCATCAGTGGACAGCCATCCTACGAGCAGTACTTC
TRBD2 - TRBJ2-3 TRBV20-1 CSARGASGRSDTQYF TGCAGTGCTAGAGGGGCTAGCGGGAGATCAGATACGCAGTATTTT
- few TRBJ2-6 TRBV4-2 CASSQGTALFSGANVLTF TGTGCCAGCAGCCAAGGGACGGCACTTTTCTCTGGGGCCAACGTCCTGACTTTC
TRBD1 - TRBJ2-7 TRBV6-6 CASSYSGQGAGGEQYF TGTGCCAGCAGTTACTCCGGACAGGGGGCTGGTGGCGAGCAGTACTTC
TRBD1 few TRBJ1-2 TRBV4-1 CASSQPGRGRDDGYTF TGCGCCAGCAGCCAACCGGGCAGGGGGCGGGACGATGGCTACACCTTC
- - TRBJ1-2 TRBV7-9 CASSLGWTIYGYTF TGTGCCAGCAGCTTAGGATGGACGATTTATGGCTACACCTTC
TRBD1 - TRBJ1-1 TRBV6-1 CARTRTGPWGDTEAFF TGTGCCAGAACTAGGACAGGCCCCTGGGGAGACACTGAAGCTTTCTTT
TRBD1 - TRBJ2-7 TRBV20-1 CSAVELLGQGLGYEQYF TGCAGTGCTGTCGAGCTATTGGGACAGGGATTGGGGTACGAGCAGTACTTC
- - TRBJ2-7 TRBV6-2/TRBV6-3 CASSLGSKSYEQYF TGTGCCAGCAGTCTCGGGAGTAAGTCCTACGAGCAGTACTTC
TRBD1 - TRBJ2-1 TRBV12-3/TRBV12-4 CASTTIQGAGEQFF TGTGCCAGTACAACAATCCAGGGGGCTGGTGAGCAGTTCTTC
- - TRBJ2-3 TRBV24-1 CATSDPSGISTDTQYF TGTGCCACCAGTGATCCCTCCGGGATTAGCACAGATACGCAGTATTTT
TRBD1 - TRBJ1-2 TRBV7-3 CASSLRAQGRQGRDYGYTF TGTGCCAGCAGCTTAAGGGCCCAGGGACGACAGGGAAGAGACTATGGCTACACCTTC
TRBD1 few TRBJ2-1 TRBV27 CASSLEGAIYNEQFF TGTGCCAGCAGTTTAGAGGGGGCGATCTACAATGAGCAGTTCTTC
- few TRBJ2-5 TRBV5-1 CASSLDSLETQYF TGCGCCAGCAGCTTGGATTCTTTAGAGACCCAGTACTTC
- - TRBJ1-2 TRBV9 CASSARGAEDYGYTF TGTGCCAGCAGCGCGAGAGGGGCAGAGGACTATGGCTACACCTTC
- few TRBJ2-7 TRBV6-2/TRBV6-3 CARAVRSPSYEQYF TGTGCCAGAGCAGTGCGGAGTCCCTCCTACGAGCAGTACTTC
TRBD1 - TRBJ1-1 TRBV12-3/TRBV12-4 CASRPSTGMNTEAFF TGTGCCAGCAGACCCTCGACAGGGATGAACACTGAAGCTTTCTTT
TRBD2 - TRBJ2-1 TRBV5-1 CASSPQGLAGVNEQFF TGCGCCAGCAGCCCCCAGGGACTAGCGGGGGTCAATGAGCAGTTCTTC
- few TRBJ2-4 TRBV10-3 CAIGTLLAKNIQYF TGTGCCATAGGGACCCTACTAGCCAAAAACATTCAGTACTTC
TRBD2 - TRBJ2-7 TRBV7-2 CASSLNSGGPNEQYF TGTGCCAGCAGCTTAAACAGCGGGGGGCCGAATGAGCAGTACTTC
- - TRBJ2-7 TRBV27 CASSVGPFQYF TGTGCCAGCAGTGTAGGTCCCTTTCAGTACTTC
- - TRBJ2-5 TRBV18 CASQQQGSRETQYF TGTGCCAGCCAACAACAGGGCTCGCGGGAGACCCAGTACTTC
- - TRBJ2-1 TRBV4-1 CASSQVEGTRNEQFF TGCGCCAGCAGCCAAGTCGAGGGGACAAGGAATGAGCAGTTCTTC
- - TRBJ2-1 TRBV20-1 CSARDSLASSYNEQFF TGCAGTGCTAGAGATAGTCTAGCCAGCTCCTACAATGAGCAGTTCTTC
TRBD2 - TRBJ2-3 TRBV5-1 CASSFGREGTDTQYF TGCGCCAGCAGCTTCGGGCGGGAGGGAACAGATACGCAGTATTTT
TRBD2 - TRBJ2-6 TRBV3-1 CASSRGLAGGTSGIAGANVLTF TGTGCCAGCAGCCGAGGACTAGCGGGAGGGACTTCGGGGATTGCTGGGGCCAACGTCCTGACTTTC
TRBD2 - TRBJ2-1 TRBV7-3 CASSLGFTGLALRHDEQFF TGTGCCAGCAGCTTAGGGTTTACGGGACTAGCGTTACGGCATGATGAGCAGTTCTTC
TRBD2 - TRBJ2-1 TRBV7-3 CASSPPGGYNEQFF TGTGCCAGCAGCCCCCCGGGGGGTTACAATGAGCAGTTCTTC
- - TRBJ2-7 TRBV4-1 CASSQVGDSNSEQYF TGCGCCAGCAGCCAAGTGGGCGATAGCAACTCTGAGCAGTACTTC
TRBD1 - TRBJ1-4 TRBV28 CASSPPKAGTGNEKLFF TGTGCCAGCAGTCCACCCAAGGCCGGGACAGGGAATGAAAAACTGTTTTTT
- - TRBJ2-1 TRBV7-8 CASSPGAGPNEQFF TGTGCCAGCAGCCCCGGGGCAGGGCCAAATGAGCAGTTCTTC
TRBD2 - TRBJ2-1 TRBV7-2 CASSLKSSAGGPYNEQFF TGTGCCAGCAGCTTAAAATCGTCTGCGGGAGGTCCTTACAATGAGCAGTTCTTC
TRBD1 - TRBJ2-1 TRBV28 CASTPLRDRAFNEQFF TGTGCCAGCACCCCCCTTCGGGACAGGGCTTTTAATGAGCAGTTCTTC
TRBD1 - TRBJ1-5 TRBV4-2 CASNQGDQPQHF TGTGCCAGCAACCAGGGGGATCAGCCCCAGCATTTT
TRBD2 - TRBJ2-2 TRBV27 CASSFRVDSSGMPGELFF TGTGCCAGCAGTTTCCGCGTGGACTCTAGCGGTATGCCCGGGGAGCTGTTTTTT
- - TRBJ2-3 TRBV2 CASSGGAPDTQYF TGTGCCAGCAGTGGTGGGGCACCAGATACGCAGTATTTT
- many TRBJ2-5 TRBV25-1 CASTRSSYQETQYF TGTGCCAGCACCCGGTCCTCGTACCAAGAGACCCAGTACTTC
TRBD2 - TRBJ2-1 TRBV4-3 CASSQDSVVAGFYEQFF TGCGCCAGCAGCCAAGATAGTGTGGTAGCGGGATTTTATGAGCAGTTCTTC
TRBD1 once TRBJ2-2 TRBV6-2/TRBV6-3 CACSTGQGPTNTGELFF TGTGCCTGCAGTACTGGACAGGGCCCGACGAACACCGGGGAGCTGTTTTTT
TRBD2 - TRBJ2-1 TRBV20-1 CSALLAGGYNEQFF TGCAGTGCTCTTCTAGCGGGAGGATACAATGAGCAGTTCTTC
- - TRBJ2-1 TRBV27 CASIPTGAAGDNEQFF TGTGCCAGCATCCCTACCGGGGCGGCCGGTGACAATGAGCAGTTCTTC